This passage covers 4 T cell receptor beta chains from one sample sequenced in a study of T cells in localized non-small cell lung cancer. Method: immunoSEQ multiplex PCR; TCRdb's copy keeps in-frame clones and lacks some. The sample lists roughly 72,000 clones, more than 75% seen once, with 7.5% to 10% in the top ten. Sequencing used peripheral blood, obtained before any cancer treatment. Receptors originate from a female donor at least 60 years old with stage I lung adenocarcinoma.

The chain joins TRBV23-1 to TRBJ2-3; D unclear. TRBV23-1 is given ORF status, its function remaining uncertain. The CDR3 is made up of 19 amino acids. Trimming cost V 3 bases and J 1 base, with 23 bases left between them. CDR3 protein: CASSQEIPGSLGGTDTQYF. As DNA, the CDR3 is TGCGCCAGCAGTCAGGAGATCCCCGGTTCCCTTGGGGGCACAGATACGCAGTATTTT.

V and J are TRBV28 and TRBJ2-7; D possibly corresponds to TRBD2 (7 bases). Per germline, CDR1 MDHEN and CDR2 SYDVKM. The V and J ends lost 6 bases and 0 bases respectively, with 12 bases between them. The CDR3 totals 14 residues. The CDR3 is CASRGEGVSYEQYF. The CDR3, as DNA: TGTGCCAGCAGAGGGGAGGGGGTCTCCTACGAGCAGTACTTC.

V usage is TRBV4-2 and J usage is TRBJ2-3; D perhaps matches TRBD2 (5 bases). Trimming stripped 0 bases from V and 0 bases from J, with 13 bases between. The CDR3 runs 17 residues. Per the germline V gene, CDR1 is LGHNA and CDR2 is YNFKEQ. The CDR3 DNA sequence: TGTGCCAGCAGCCAAGATCCTACGGGGTTGAGCACAGATACGCAGTATTTT. Translation: CASSQDPTGLSTDTQYF.

CDR3: CASSYRGGYTEAFF. CDR3 nucleotides: TGTGCCAGCAGTTACAGGGGAGGGTACACTGAAGCTTTCTTT. This chain links TRBV27 with TRBJ1-1, with 7 bases identical to TRBD1. Germline V gives CDR1 MNHEY, CDR2 SMNVEV (reference sequence). This CDR3 has 14 residues. V dropped 4 bases and J dropped 3; count of bases not matched to a gene: 5.